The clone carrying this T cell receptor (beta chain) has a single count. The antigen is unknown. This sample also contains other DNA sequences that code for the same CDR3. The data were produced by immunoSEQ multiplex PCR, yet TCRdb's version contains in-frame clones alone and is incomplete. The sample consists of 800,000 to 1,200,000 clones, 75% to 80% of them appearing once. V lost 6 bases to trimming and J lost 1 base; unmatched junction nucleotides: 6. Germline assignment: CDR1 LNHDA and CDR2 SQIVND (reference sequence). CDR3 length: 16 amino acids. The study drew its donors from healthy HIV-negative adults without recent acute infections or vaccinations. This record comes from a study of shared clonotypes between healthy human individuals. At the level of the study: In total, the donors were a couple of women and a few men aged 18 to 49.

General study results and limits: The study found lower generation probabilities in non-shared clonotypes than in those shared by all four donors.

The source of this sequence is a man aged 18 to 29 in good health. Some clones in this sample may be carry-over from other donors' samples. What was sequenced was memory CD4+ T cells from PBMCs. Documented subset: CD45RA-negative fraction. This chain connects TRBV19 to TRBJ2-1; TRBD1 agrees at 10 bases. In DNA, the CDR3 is TGTGCCAGTAGCCCCGGACAGGGGGGATCCTACAATGAGCAGTTCTTC. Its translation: CASSPGQGGSYNEQFF.